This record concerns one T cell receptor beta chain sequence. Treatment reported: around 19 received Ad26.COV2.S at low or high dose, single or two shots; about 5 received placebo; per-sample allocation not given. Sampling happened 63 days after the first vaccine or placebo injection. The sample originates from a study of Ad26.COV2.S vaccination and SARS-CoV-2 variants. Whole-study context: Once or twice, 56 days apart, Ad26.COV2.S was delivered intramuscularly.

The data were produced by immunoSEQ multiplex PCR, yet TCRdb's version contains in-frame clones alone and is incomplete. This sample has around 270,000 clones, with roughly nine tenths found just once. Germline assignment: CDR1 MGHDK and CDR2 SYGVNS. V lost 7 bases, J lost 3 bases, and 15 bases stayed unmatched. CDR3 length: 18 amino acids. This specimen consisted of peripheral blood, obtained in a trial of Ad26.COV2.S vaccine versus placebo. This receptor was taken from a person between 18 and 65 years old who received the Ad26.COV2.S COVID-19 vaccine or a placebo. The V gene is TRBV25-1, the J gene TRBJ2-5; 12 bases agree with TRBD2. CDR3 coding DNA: TGTGCCAGCACCCAACTAGCGGGAGGCGAAAAAAAAGAAGAGACCCAGTACTTC. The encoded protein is CASTQLAGGEKKEETQYF.